The T cell receptor (beta chain) under discussion was sequenced for a study of blood T cell repertoires in COVID-19. Study background: Nucleic acid was either cDNA or gDNA, and it came from T cells, B-cell-depleted T cells, or PBMCs.

Trimming cost V 3 bases and J 9 bases; bases outside gene matches: 3. The CDR3 extends over 15 amino acids. The V gene's germline CDR1 is SGDLS and CDR2 YYNGEE. This clone is a singleton in its sample. Sequencing used immunoSEQ multiplex PCR; TCRdb keeps in-frame clones, though not all of them. The sample records around 72,000 clones, about nine tenths being singletons. The chain couples TRBV9 to TRBJ2-1; 16 bases agree with TRBD2. The specimen sequenced was peripheral blood. The receptor was isolated from a man in his fifties with active COVID-19. The CDR3 DNA sequence: TGTGCCAGCAGCGAGGGGACTAGCGGGAGGGGTGAGCAGTTCTTC. It yields the protein CASSEGTSGRGEQFF.